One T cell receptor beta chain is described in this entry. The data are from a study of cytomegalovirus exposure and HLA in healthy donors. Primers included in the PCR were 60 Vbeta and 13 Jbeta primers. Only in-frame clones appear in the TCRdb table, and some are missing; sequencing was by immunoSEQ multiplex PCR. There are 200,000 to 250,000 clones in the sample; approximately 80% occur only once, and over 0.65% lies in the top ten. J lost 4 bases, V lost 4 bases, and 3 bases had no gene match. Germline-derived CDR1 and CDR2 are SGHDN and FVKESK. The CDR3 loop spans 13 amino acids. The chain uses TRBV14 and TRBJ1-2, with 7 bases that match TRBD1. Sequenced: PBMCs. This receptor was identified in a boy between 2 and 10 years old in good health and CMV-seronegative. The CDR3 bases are TGTGCCAGCAGCCCAGGGACAGTCTATGGCTACACCTTC. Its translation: CASSPGTVYGYTF.